This TCR beta chain was recorded in a study of blood T cells in healthy people across ages. Findings and limits, study-wide: Roughly linear age-related decline in beta diversity appeared, significant by age about 40. Changes seen in expanded clonotypes were possibly confounded by donor CMV status left unknown. Observed TCR beta diversity showed a strong correlation with the percentage of naive T cells as measured by flow cytometry.

Looked up from germline, CDR1 is MGHRA and CDR2 is YSYEKL. The CDR3 runs 16 residues. For this clonotype: Antigen unknown. An end of the junction does not agree with germline; a read error may underlie this.

A second PCR of roughly 7 to 11 cycles used a sample-barcoded 5' primer and a J-beta primer mix. One entry per CDR3 protein results from TCRdb running MiXCR on the 5' RACE reads. The sample consists of about 640,000 distinct CDR3 sequences, roughly 31% of them appearing once. The source material was blood. The TCR sequence derives from a woman aged 80 or over in good health. The rearrangement links TRBV4-1 to TRBJ2-7; D could derive from TRBD1 or TRBD2 (5 bases each). In nucleotides, the CDR3 is TGCACCAGCGGCCAAGATAGGCAGGGCTTTTTCGGCGAGCAGTACTTC. It yields the protein CTSGQDRQGFFGEQYF.